The clone carrying this T cell receptor beta chain was recorded at least ten times. Its cognate antigen is unknown. Germline CDR1 reads LGHNT; CDR2 reads FRNRAP. The CDR3 is 13 residues long. V shed 3 bases and J shed 6 bases, with 8 bases lying between them. The data belong to a study of T cells in Graves' hyperthyroidism and ophthalmopathy. The TCR beta CDR3 regions underwent amplification using RNA transcripts as the source. HTBI primers were used for first-round RT-PCR of the TCR CDR3. In TCRdb, the multiplex PCR reads were re-called with MiXCR into one record per CDR3 protein. The table records 400,000 to 500,000 distinct CDR3 sequences, 13% to 15% of them present only once. Study-level results: A model of 13 V-J features distinguished ophthalmopathy from stable hyperthyroidism. Among clonotypes expanded in thyroid above 0.001, most were also found in blood. In validation, the model predicted ophthalmopathy. These predictions came a median roughly seven months before onset.

The sample was blood. The clonotype originates from a woman younger than 30 with Graves' hyperthyroidism. The rearrangement joins TRBV12-5 to TRBJ2-2; D unresolved. The CDR3 sequence: CASGFMSAGELFF. CDR3 DNA: TGTGCTAGTGGTTTTATGTCGGCCGGGGAGCTGTTTTTT.